A selection of T cell receptor beta chains follows, all from one sample in a study of T cell responses to AZD1222 COVID-19 vaccine. Sequenced by immunoSEQ multiplex PCR; TCRdb stores in-frame clones only, minus some. The sample lists about 120,000 clones, roughly 91% occurring once. The sequences come from peripheral blood, collected on day 0 of AZD1222 vaccination. The receptors come from an adult in good health. The CDR3 runs from the conserved cysteine through the conserved F or W. D genes are given only for firm matches. For some rows the clone size is stated as once, few or many, or as a class when expanded; others skip it.

j_gene | v_gene | d_gene | abundance | CDR3aa | CDR3nt
TRBJ1-4 | TRBV6-5 | . | . | CASSYGQDYEKLFF | TGTGCCAGCAGTTACGGGCAGGACTATGAAAAACTGTTTTTT
TRBJ1-2 | TRBV29-1 | . | . | CSVRGYGYTF | TGCAGCGTTCGGGGGTATGGCTACACCTTC
TRBJ1-1 | TRBV30 | . | . | CAWSDRLLMNTEAFF | TGTGCCTGGAGTGACCGACTGCTCATGAACACTGAAGCTTTCTTT
TRBJ2-3 | TRBV6-5 | . | . | CASSYLPSTDTQYF | TGTGCCAGCAGTTACCTTCCTAGCACAGATACGCAGTATTTT
TRBJ2-7 | TRBV5-1 | TRBD1 | . | CASSLLGTGLDEQYF | TGCGCCAGCAGCTTGCTTGGGACAGGGTTGGACGAGCAGTACTTC
TRBJ2-5 | TRBV20-1 | . | . | CSASRGEETQYF | TGCAGTGCTAGTAGGGGTGAAGAGACCCAGTACTTC
TRBJ1-2 | TRBV5-1 | TRBD1 | . | CASSSPSGRGHKLNYGYTF | TGCGCCAGCAGCTCGCCCTCGGGGAGGGGGCACAAACTTAACTATGGCTACACCTTC
TRBJ2-2 | TRBV6-5 | . | . | CASLEGASTGELFF | TGTGCCAGCCTGGAAGGGGCGAGCACCGGGGAGCTGTTTTTT
TRBJ2-7 | TRBV18 | TRBD2 | . | CASSPLSAGGSYEQYF | TGTGCCAGCTCACCACTTAGTGCGGGAGGGTCCTACGAGCAGTACTTC
TRBJ1-5 | TRBV11-2 | . | . | CASSLRRDQPQHF | TGTGCCAGCAGCTTAAGGAGGGATCAGCCCCAGCATTTT
TRBJ1-2 | TRBV9 | . | . | CASSVGSSGGYGYTF | TGTGCCAGCAGCGTAGGCTCAAGCGGAGGCTATGGCTACACCTTC
TRBJ2-2 | TRBV9 | . | . | CASSPDGSSLTGELFF | TGTGCCAGCAGCCCCGACGGAAGCTCCCTGACCGGGGAGCTGTTTTTT
TRBJ2-2 | TRBV13 | . | . | CASSLVSLNTGELFF | TGTGCCAGCAGCTTAGTCTCCCTGAACACCGGGGAGCTGTTTTTT
TRBJ1-1 | TRBV4-1 | TRBD1 | . | CASSQMTGPVAFF | TGCGCCAGCAGCCAAATGACAGGGCCCGTAGCTTTCTTT
TRBJ2-4 | TRBV7-9 | TRBD1 | once | CASSLEGQGLAKNIQYF | TGTGCCAGCAGCTTAGAGGGACAGGGGCTAGCCAAAAACATTCAGTACTTC
TRBJ1-2 | TRBV11-2 | TRBD1 | . | CASSVGTGLSYTF | TGTGCCAGCAGCGTGGGGACAGGGCTAAGCTACACCTTC
TRBJ2-3 | TRBV4-1 | . | . | CASSPRDGSTDTQYF | TGCGCCAGCAGCCCGCGGGACGGAAGCACAGATACGCAGTATTTT
TRBJ2-1 | TRBV6-5 | TRBD2 | once | CASSYGGGSYNEQFF | TGTGCCAGCAGTTACGGGGGGGGCTCCTACAATGAGCAGTTCTTC
TRBJ2-7 | TRBV27 | . | . | CASSANPGREQYF | TGTGCCAGCAGTGCTAATCCGGGACGAGAGCAGTACTTC
TRBJ2-2 | TRBV9 | . | . | CASSVEITGELFF | TGTGCCAGCAGCGTAGAGATCACCGGGGAGCTGTTTTTT
TRBJ2-7 | TRBV27 | TRBD2 | . | CASSSSGRNSYEQYF | TGTGCCAGCAGCTCTAGCGGGAGGAATTCCTACGAGCAGTACTTC
TRBJ1-2 | TRBV6-5 | . | once | CASSYTGGPSRQRYTF | TGTGCCAGCAGTTACACCGGGGGCCCTTCTAGACAGCGCTACACCTTC
TRBJ1-1 | TRBV12-3/TRBV12-4 | . | . | CASSLSVNTEAFF | TGTGCCAGCAGTTTGTCGGTGAACACTGAAGCTTTCTTT
TRBJ1-5 | TRBV20-1 | . | . | CSASYLGGNQPQHF | TGCAGTGCTAGTTATTTAGGAGGCAATCAGCCCCAGCATTTT
TRBJ1-2 | TRBV29-1 | . | once | CSVEVLLGYTF | TGCAGCGTTGAAGTCCTCCTGGGCTACACCTTC
TRBJ2-3 | TRBV5-6 | . | once | CASSFPSPRLGADTQYF | TGTGCCAGCAGCTTTCCCTCCCCGAGACTAGGTGCAGATACGCAGTATTTT
TRBJ2-3 | TRBV19 | TRBD2 | . | CASSSGTSHYTDTQYF | TGTGCCAGTAGTAGCGGGACTAGCCACTACACAGATACGCAGTATTTT
TRBJ2-7 | TRBV10-2 | . | . | CASSDWEEGTYEQYF | TGCGCCAGCAGTGATTGGGAGGAGGGGACCTACGAGCAGTACTTC
TRBJ2-3 | TRBV21-1 | . | . | CASSKLIRQGSTDTQYF | TGTGCCAGCAGCAAGCTGATTCGACAGGGGAGCACAGATACGCAGTATTTT
TRBJ2-3 | TRBV27 | . | . | CASSLPPPGRGTQYF | TGTGCCAGCAGTTTACCACCCCCCGGCAGGGGTACGCAGTATTTT
TRBJ2-2 | TRBV7-3 | TRBD2 | . | CASSPINLAGRGTGELFF | TGTGCCAGCAGCCCAATAAACCTAGCGGGGCGTGGAACCGGGGAGCTGTTTTTT
TRBJ2-3 | TRBV25-1 | . | . | CASSLGVSRGDTQYF | TGTGCCAGCAGTCTAGGGGTCTCGCGGGGAGATACGCAGTATTTT
TRBJ2-7 | TRBV2 | TRBD2 | . | CASSAGTSGFSYEQYF | TGTGCCAGCAGTGCCGGGACTAGCGGGTTCTCCTACGAGCAGTACTTC
TRBJ1-1 | TRBV11-2 | TRBD1 | once | CASSLDSFLAGGGYTEAFF | TGTGCCAGCAGCTTAGATAGTTTTCTGGCAGGGGGTGGGTACACTGAAGCTTTCTTT
TRBJ1-2 | TRBV5-6 | . | . | CASSPGRHYGYTF | TGTGCCAGCAGCCCCGGGCGTCACTATGGCTACACCTTC
TRBJ2-1 | TRBV27 | TRBD2 | . | CASSPRWGTSGSNEQFF | TGTGCCAGCAGTCCTAGGTGGGGGACTAGCGGGAGTAATGAGCAGTTCTTC
TRBJ1-5 | TRBV6-2/TRBV6-3 | TRBD1 | . | CASSLYQDRYNQPQHF | TGTGCCAGCAGTTTATATCAGGACAGGTACAATCAGCCCCAGCATTTT
TRBJ2-2 | TRBV4-3 | TRBD1 | . | CASSQSDRGYTGELFF | TGCGCCAGCAGCCAATCGGACAGGGGGTATACCGGGGAGCTGTTTTTT
TRBJ1-2 | TRBV2 | . | . | CASSEARTPSYGYTF | TGTGCCAGCAGTGAAGCTAGGACTCCCTCCTATGGCTACACCTTC
TRBJ1-2 | TRBV13 | . | . | CASSLEGDGNYGYTF | TGTGCCAGCAGCTTAGAGGGAGACGGAAACTATGGCTACACCTTC
TRBJ1-1 | TRBV19 | . | once | CASSIGGRAEAFF | TGTGCCAGTAGTATAGGGGGGCGCGCTGAAGCTTTCTTT
TRBJ1-2 | TRBV12-3/TRBV12-4 | . | . | CASSLVGSYGYTF | TGTGCCAGCAGTTTGGTGGGGAGCTATGGCTACACCTTC
TRBJ2-4 | TRBV5-5 | TRBD2 | . | CASSLVPRGTRSGEYF | TGTGCCAGCAGCTTGGTTCCGCGGGGGACCCGGAGTGGGGAGTACTTC
TRBJ1-4 | TRBV9 | . | . | CASSVGQGQNFEKLFF | TGTGCCAGCAGCGTAGGGCAGGGCCAGAATTTCGAAAAACTGTTTTTT
TRBJ2-7 | TRBV27 | . | few | CASSLARAYEQYF | TGTGCCAGCAGTTTAGCCAGGGCCTACGAGCAGTACTTC
TRBJ1-1 | TRBV2 | . | . | CASSQSGAFGRNTEAFF | TGTGCCAGCAGTCAAAGTGGGGCGTTTGGAAGGAACACTGAAGCTTTCTTT
TRBJ1-1 | TRBV12-3/TRBV12-4 | . | . | CASRLGGIGEAFF | TGTGCCAGCAGACTGGGGGGAATAGGGGAAGCTTTCTTT
TRBJ1-1 | TRBV7-9 | . | . | CASSLTGNTEAFF | TGTGCCAGCAGCCTTACAGGGAACACTGAAGCTTTCTTT
TRBJ2-1 | TRBV6-2/TRBV6-3 | TRBD2 | few | CASSWVTSGNNEQFF | TGTGCCAGCAGTTGGGTGACTAGCGGCAACAATGAGCAGTTCTTC
TRBJ2-7 | TRBV7-8 | . | . | CASSLEVSSYEQYF | TGTGCCAGCAGCTTAGAGGTGAGCTCCTACGAGCAGTACTTC
TRBJ1-1 | TRBV24-1 | TRBD1 | . | CATSGAFTGGSTEAFF | TGTGCCACCAGTGGCGCCTTCACAGGGGGCTCGACTGAAGCTTTCTTT
TRBJ2-7 | TRBV6-2/TRBV6-3 | . | . | CASSYPPYEQYF | TGTGCCAGCAGTTACCCCCCCTACGAGCAGTACTTC
TRBJ2-4 | TRBV3-1/TRBV3-2 | . | . | CASSQVGAAKNIQYF | TGTGCCAGCAGCCAAGTGGGGGCGGCCAAAAACATTCAGTACTTC